The 22 T cell receptor beta chains below all came from one sample that was sequenced in a study of blood T cells in healthy people across ages. It was with a sample-barcoded 5' primer and a J-beta primer mix that a second PCR of about 7 to 12 cycles was run. TCRdb re-called the 5' RACE reads through MiXCR, storing one row per CDR3 protein. The table includes some 930,000 distinct CDR3 sequences, 25% to 35% detected once. These sequences were also reported in another study, on T cells of mothers and their children.

The sequencing sample was made of blood. These receptors were obtained from a woman in her thirties or forties in good health.

The chain joins TRBV12-3 or TRBV12-4 to TRBJ1-1, with 7 bases that match TRBD1. Trimming removed 5 bases from V and 5 bases from J; junction bases left unmatched: 11. This CDR3 is 15 amino acids long. CDR3 residues: CASSLTGQLRTEAFF. CDR3 nucleotides: TGTGCCAGCAGTCTCACGGGACAGCTGCGAACTGAAGCTTTCTTT.

This chain connects TRBV18 to TRBJ2-3, with 13 bases that match TRBD2. CDR1 is KGHSH and CDR2 is LQKENI in the germline V gene. The length of the CDR3 is 16 residues. With 3 bases clipped from V and 3 bases from J, the junction kept 3 bases outside the gene matches. As DNA, the CDR3 is TGTGCCAGCTCACCGACTAGCGGGGGGTCAACAGATACGCAGTATTTT. Translation gives CASSPTSGGSTDTQYF.

This clonotype was observed at least ten times. The genes are TRBV7-2 and TRBJ2-6; a weak D match, TRBD1 (6 bases). The CDR3 extends over 16 amino acids. The ends were cut back, 5 bases at V and 0 bases at J, with 11 bases in the middle. Germline loops: CDR1 SGHTA, CDR2 FQGNSA. The chain's CDR3 is CASSRDTSSGANVLTF. CDR3 bases: TGTGCCAGCAGCCGGGACACGAGCTCTGGGGCCAACGTCCTGACTTTC. Supplemented by reference TRBV7-2 and TRBJ2-6, the full variable domain reads GAGVSQSPSNKVTEKGKDVELRCDPISGHTALYWYRQSLGQGLEFLIYFQGNSAPDKSGLPSDRFSAERTGGSVSTLTIQRTQQEDSAVYLCASSRDTSSGANVLTFGAGSRLTVL.

The V and J genes are TRBV6-6 and TRBJ1-5, with 8 bases fitting TRBD1. CDR1 is MNHNY and CDR2 is SVGAGI in the germline V gene (reference sequence). The trim removed 5 bases at V and 3 bases at J, leaving 6 bases unmatched. This CDR3 comprises 15 residues. The CDR3 nucleotides are TGTGCCAGCAGTGGAGGACAGGGCCTCAATCAGCCCCAGCATTTT. Its translation is CASSGGQGLNQPQHF.

This clonotype was recorded a few times. The J gene is TRBJ2-3, the V gene TRBV20-1; 11 positions agree with TRBD2. V was clipped by 0 bases and J by 5 bases; unmatched bases: 7. The CDR3 is made up of 16 amino acids. Germline loops: CDR1 DFQATT, CDR2 SNEGSKA (reference sequence). Here the CDR3 reads CSARDGSSGGVDTQYF. For the CDR3, the DNA is TGCAGTGCTAGAGATGGGAGTAGCGGGGGGGTAGATACGCAGTATTTT.

The chain links TRBV7-2 to TRBJ2-2; TRBD2 agrees at 7 bases. The V and J ends lost 5 bases and 2 bases, in that order; junction bases with no gene match: 5. The CDR3 covers 15 residues. Germline V gives CDR1 SGHTA, CDR2 FQGNSA. The CDR3 nucleotides are TGTGCCAGCAGCCATCAGCGGGGTAACACCGGGGAGCTGTTTTTT. Amino acids: CASSHQRGNTGELFF. Full variable domain (rest looked up from reference TRBV7-2 and TRBJ2-2): GAGVSQSPSNKVTEKGKDVELRCDPISGHTALYWYRQSLGQGLEFLIYFQGNSAPDKSGLPSDRFSAERTGGSVSTLTIQRTQQEDSAVYLCASSHQRGNTGELFFGEGSRLTVL.

V gene TRBV10-3 combines with J gene TRBJ2-7, with TRBD2 matching over 9 bases. CDR1 and CDR2 (germline): ENHRY, SYGVKD. Trimming removed 2 bases from V and 3 bases from J; junction bases left unmatched: 5. The CDR3 extends over 15 amino acids. The CDR3, as DNA: TGTGCCATCAGTGAGGCCGGGACTAGCTTCTACGAGCAGTACTTC. Amino acids: CAISEAGTSFYEQYF.

This clonotype has more than one count but fewer than ten. The CDR3 nucleotides are TGCGCCAGCAGCCTAACGGACAGGGATGAGACCCAGTACTTC. It specifies CASSLTDRDETQYF. The chain joins TRBV5-1 to TRBJ2-5, with 8 bases identical to TRBD1. There are 14 residues in the CDR3. Germline CDR1 SGHRS, CDR2 YFSETQ. The J segment lost 5 bases and the V segment lost 4 bases, leaving 7 bases of the junction unmatched.

This chain links TRBV4-1 with TRBJ1-5; D remains ambiguous. Germline CDR1 and CDR2: MGHRA and YSYEKL. The V gene lost 1 base and the J gene lost 2 bases, with 6 bases spanning the gap. This CDR3 is 14 amino acids long. The DNA of the CDR3 is TGCGCCAGCAGCCAAGTTGCAGGCAATCAGCCCCAGCATTTT. Translation gives CASSQVAGNQPQHF.

The chain carries TRBV20-1 and TRBJ2-2; 9 nucleotides match TRBD1. This CDR3 has 16 residues. CDR1 is DFQATT, CDR2 SNEGSKA, per germline (reference sequence). V dropped 5 bases and J dropped 5; count of bases not matched to a gene: 12. This CDR3 reads CSASTTGGFWTGELFF. CDR3 nucleotide sequence: TGCAGTGCTTCCACCACAGGGGGCTTCTGGACCGGGGAGCTGTTTTTT.

This clonotype appeared many times. This chain links TRBV20-1 with TRBJ2-7, with TRBD1 as a possible D gene (6 bases). The CDR3 has 15 residues. Trimming stripped 2 bases from V and 3 bases from J, with 17 bases between. The germline CDR1 and CDR2 sequences are DFQATT and SNEGSKA (reference sequence). Written as DNA, the CDR3 is TGCAGTGCTAGAATCCTCGCAGGGGTTAGCTACGAGCAGTACTTC. This translates into CSARILAGVSYEQYF.

V is TRBV20-1 and J is TRBJ2-1; 12 bases are a match to TRBD2. The CDR3 spans 17 residues. Germline V gene sequence: CDR1 DFQATT, CDR2 SNEGSKA (reference sequence). V shed 0 bases, J shed 6 bases, and the junction held 9 bases outside the gene matches. CDR3 region: CSARDPRLAGESNEQFF. In nucleotides, the CDR3 is TGCAGTGCTAGAGATCCCAGACTAGCGGGGGAGTCCAATGAGCAGTTCTTC.

V is TRBV12-3 or TRBV12-4 and J is TRBJ1-1; D is unclear. V gave up 7 bases and J gave up 1 base, with 13 bases separating them. CDR3 length: 14 residues. The CDR3 spells CASTRTGPNTEAFF. DNA of the CDR3: TGTGCCAGCACCCGGACCGGACCGAACACTGAAGCTTTCTTT.

CDR3 in amino acids: CASSARPLGNEKLFF. DNA of the CDR3: TGTGCCAGCAGCGCCCGACCCCTTGGGAATGAAAAACTGTTTTTT. The gene calls are TRBV7-9 and TRBJ1-4, with no clear D. Germline assignment: CDR1 SEHNR and CDR2 FQNEAQ (reference sequence). The CDR3 has 15 amino acids. Trimming shortened V by 5 bases and J by 5 bases, and 15 bases separated the two germline ends.

This clonotype was observed at least ten times. This rearrangement joins TRBV12-3 or TRBV12-4 to TRBJ2-4, with 8 nucleotides matching TRBD2. After removal of 3 bases from V and 6 bases from J, the junction contained 7 bases not matched to a gene. The CDR3 is 15 amino acids. The CDR3 reads CASSFTAGALNIQYF. In nucleotides, the CDR3 is TGTGCCAGCAGTTTTACAGCGGGGGCCTTAAACATTCAGTACTTC.

V gene TRBV5-5 combines with J gene TRBJ2-5; TRBD1 matches at 9 bases. V shed 3 bases and J 5 bases; nucleotides not matched to a gene: 11. The CDR3 runs to 16 residues. The germline V gene has CDR1 SGHKS and CDR2 YYEKEE (reference sequence). The CDR3 reads CASSSRTQGAWETQYF. The CDR3 DNA sequence: TGTGCCAGCAGCTCTCGGACACAGGGGGCTTGGGAGACCCAGTACTTC.

The table lists this clonotype with a few counts. The rearrangement joins TRBV5-5 to TRBJ2-5, with D possibly TRBD1 on 6 matching bases. The length of the CDR3 is 16 residues. With 6 bases removed from V and 5 bases from J, the gap between germline ends came to 23 bases. CDR1 and CDR2 from the germline V gene are SGHKS and YYEKEE (reference sequence). Here the CDR3 DNA reads TGTGCCAGCAATCCAATGACAGGCAAAGTCAGGGAGACCCAGTACTTC. Translation gives CASNPMTGKVRETQYF.

Of note for this clonotype: This may come from a read error, since a much larger clone is one base off. The V and J genes are TRBV28 and TRBJ2-7, with D tentatively TRBD1 (5 bases). There are 18 residues in the CDR3. V was shortened by 3 bases and J by 0 bases, with 21 bases between the two germline ends. Looked up from germline, CDR1 is MDHEN and CDR2 is SYDVKM. CDR3 protein: CASSFRTSLPPFSYEQYF. The CDR3 DNA reads as TGTGCCAGCAGTTTCAGGACAAGTCTACCTCCTTTCTCCTACGAGCAGTACTTC.

A note on this clonotype: At one end, the junction sequence differs from germline, possibly due to a read error. The V call is TRBV29-1, the J call TRBJ2-2; D gene uncertain. The length of the CDR3 is 14 residues. Looked up from germline, CDR1 is SQVTM and CDR2 is ANQGSEA. This chain's CDR3 is CSVDESRNTEELFF. The CDR3, as DNA: TGCAGCGTTGATGAATCAAGGAACACCGAGGAGCTGTTTTTT.

This chain joins TRBV4-2 and TRBJ1-5, with 9 bases that match TRBD1. V dropped 3 bases and J dropped 3; count of bases not matched to a gene: 3. There are 15 residues in the CDR3. In germline, CDR1 is LGHNA, CDR2 YNFKEQ. CDR3 in amino acids: CASSQRQGDNQPQHF. CDR3 in DNA: TGTGCCAGCAGCCAGAGACAGGGGGACAATCAGCCCCAGCATTTT.

This clonotype was recorded at least ten times. The chain has TRBV6-5 and TRBJ2-7; 7 positions agree with TRBD2. CDR1 is MNHEY and CDR2 is SVGAGI in the germline V gene. The CDR3 is made up of 14 amino acids. V gave up 2 bases and J gave up 4 bases; unmatched junction bases: 5. In DNA form, the CDR3 reads TGTGCCAGCAGTTACGGTCTAGCGGAATACGAGCAGTACTTC. This translates into CASSYGLAEYEQYF.

This clonotype was counted a few times. The junction shows a germline mismatch at one end, possibly a read error. The chain couples TRBV20-1 to TRBJ2-1; a possible D gene is TRBD2 (5 bases). The CDR3 consists of 14 residues. From germline, CDR1 is DFQATT and CDR2 SNEGSKA (reference sequence). This chain's CDR3 is CSAQRISSYNERFF. For the CDR3, the DNA is TGCAGTGCCCAGCGGATCAGCTCCTACAATGAGCGGTTCTTC.